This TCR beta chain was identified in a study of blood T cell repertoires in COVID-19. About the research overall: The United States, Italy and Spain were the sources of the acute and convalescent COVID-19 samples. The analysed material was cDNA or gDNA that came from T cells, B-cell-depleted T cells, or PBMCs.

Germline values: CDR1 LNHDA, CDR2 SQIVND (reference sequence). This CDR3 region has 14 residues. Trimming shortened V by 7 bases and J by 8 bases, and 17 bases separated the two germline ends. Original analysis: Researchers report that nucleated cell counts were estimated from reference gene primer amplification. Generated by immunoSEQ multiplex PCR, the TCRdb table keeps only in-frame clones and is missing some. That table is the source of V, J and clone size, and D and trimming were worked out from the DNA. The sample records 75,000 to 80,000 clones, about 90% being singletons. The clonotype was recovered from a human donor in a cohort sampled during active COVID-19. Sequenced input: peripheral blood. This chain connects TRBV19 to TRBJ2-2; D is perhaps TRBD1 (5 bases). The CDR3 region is CASTPGPTEGELFF. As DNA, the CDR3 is TGTGCCAGTACCCCAGGGCCCACGGAGGGGGAGCTGTTTTTT.